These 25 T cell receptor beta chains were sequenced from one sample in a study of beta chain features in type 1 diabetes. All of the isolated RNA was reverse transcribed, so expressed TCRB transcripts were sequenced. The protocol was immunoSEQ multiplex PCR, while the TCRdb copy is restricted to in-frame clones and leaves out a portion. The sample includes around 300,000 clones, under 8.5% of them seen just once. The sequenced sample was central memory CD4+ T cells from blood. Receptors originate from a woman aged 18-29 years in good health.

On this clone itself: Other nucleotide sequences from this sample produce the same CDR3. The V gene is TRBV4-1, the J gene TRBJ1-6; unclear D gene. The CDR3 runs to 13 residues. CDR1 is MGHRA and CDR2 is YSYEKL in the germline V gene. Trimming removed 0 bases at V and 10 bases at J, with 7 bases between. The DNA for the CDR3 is TGCGCCAGCAGCCAAGATCGGGAGTCACCCCTCCACTTT. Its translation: CASSQDRESPLHF.

The CDR3 DNA reads TGTGCCTGGAGCCAGGACGACGGGGCTTTCTTT. This codes for CAWSQDDGAFF. The J gene is TRBJ1-1, the V gene TRBV30; the D is unclear. Trimming cost V 3 bases and J 11 bases, with 13 bases left between them. The CDR3 has 11 residues. Germline CDR1 reads GTSNPN; CDR2 reads SVGIG (reference sequence).

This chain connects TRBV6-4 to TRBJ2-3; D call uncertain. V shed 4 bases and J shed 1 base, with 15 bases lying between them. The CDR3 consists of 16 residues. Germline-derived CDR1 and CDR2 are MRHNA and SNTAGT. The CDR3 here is CASSARATRGTDTQYF. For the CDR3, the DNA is TGTGCCAGCAGTGCCCGGGCAACCCGGGGCACAGATACGCAGTATTTT.

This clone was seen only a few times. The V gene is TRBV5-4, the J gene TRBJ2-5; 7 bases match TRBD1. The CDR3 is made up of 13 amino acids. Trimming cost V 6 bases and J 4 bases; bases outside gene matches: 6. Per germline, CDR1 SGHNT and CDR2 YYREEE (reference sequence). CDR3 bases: TGTGCCAGCACCACAGGGGCAGGAGAGACCCAGTACTTC. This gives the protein CASTTGAGETQYF.

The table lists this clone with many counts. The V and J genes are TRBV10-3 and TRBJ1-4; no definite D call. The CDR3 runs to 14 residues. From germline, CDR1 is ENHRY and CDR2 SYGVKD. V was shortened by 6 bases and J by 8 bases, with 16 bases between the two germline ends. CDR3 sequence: CAIRGSSRSEKLFF. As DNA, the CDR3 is TGTGCCATCAGGGGAAGTTCAAGATCCGAAAAACTGTTTTTT.

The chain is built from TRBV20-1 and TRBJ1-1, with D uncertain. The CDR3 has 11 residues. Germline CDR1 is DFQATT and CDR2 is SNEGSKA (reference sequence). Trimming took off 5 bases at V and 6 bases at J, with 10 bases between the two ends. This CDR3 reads CSALRTPEAFF. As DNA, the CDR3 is TGCAGTGCTCTTAGGACCCCTGAAGCTTTCTTT.

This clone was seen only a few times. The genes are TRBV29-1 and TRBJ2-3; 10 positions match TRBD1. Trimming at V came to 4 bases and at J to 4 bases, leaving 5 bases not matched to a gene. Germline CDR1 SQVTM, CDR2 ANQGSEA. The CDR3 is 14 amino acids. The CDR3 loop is CSVGDRGPADTQYF. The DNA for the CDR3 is TGCAGCGTTGGCGACAGGGGGCCCGCAGATACGCAGTATTTT.

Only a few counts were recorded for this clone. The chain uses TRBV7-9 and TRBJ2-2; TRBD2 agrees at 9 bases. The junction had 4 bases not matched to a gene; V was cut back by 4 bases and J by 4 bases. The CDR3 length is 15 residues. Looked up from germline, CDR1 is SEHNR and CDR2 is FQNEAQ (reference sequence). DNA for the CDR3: TGTGCCAGCAGCTCTGGACTAGCGTTCACCGGGGAGCTGTTTTTT. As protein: CASSSGLAFTGELFF.

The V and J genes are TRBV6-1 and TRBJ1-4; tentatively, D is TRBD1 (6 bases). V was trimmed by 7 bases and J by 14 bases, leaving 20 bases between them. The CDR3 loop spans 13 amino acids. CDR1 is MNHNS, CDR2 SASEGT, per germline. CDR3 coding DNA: TGTGCCAGCATGGGGGGGCCCACCAGCGTCCTGTTTTTT. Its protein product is CASMGGPTSVLFF.

CDR3 residues: CASSYLLMIDQGGSYTF. DNA for the CDR3: TGTGCCAGCAGTTACCTACTAATGATCGACCAGGGAGGGAGCTACACCTTC. The chain carries TRBV28 and TRBJ1-2, with a weak D call TRBD1 (5 bases). Germline V gene sequence: CDR1 MDHEN, CDR2 SYDVKM. This CDR3 region has 17 residues. V lost 4 bases and J lost 9, with 27 bases in between.

The CDR3 DNA reads TGTGCCAGCAGCTTAGTGGTAGGGTCCAAAGAGACCCAGTACTTC. This translates into CASSLVVGSKETQYF. This rearrangement joins TRBV7-9 to TRBJ2-5; D remains ambiguous. Deletions cut 1 base from V and 3 bases from J, with 12 bases between. Germline CDR1 reads SEHNR; CDR2 reads FQNEAQ (reference sequence). This CDR3 has 15 amino acids.

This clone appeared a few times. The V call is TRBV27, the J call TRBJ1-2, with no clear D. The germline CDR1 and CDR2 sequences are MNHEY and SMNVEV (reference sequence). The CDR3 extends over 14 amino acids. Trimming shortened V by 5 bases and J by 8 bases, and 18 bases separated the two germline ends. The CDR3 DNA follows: TGTGCCAGCAGTCGTTTCGGGGAACGTCGCGGCTACACCTTC. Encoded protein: CASSRFGERRGYTF.

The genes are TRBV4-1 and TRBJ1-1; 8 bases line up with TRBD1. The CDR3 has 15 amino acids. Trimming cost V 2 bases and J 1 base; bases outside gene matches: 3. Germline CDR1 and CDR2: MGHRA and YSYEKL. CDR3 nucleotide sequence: TGCGCCAGCAGCCAACACAGGGGGAAGAACACTGAAGCTTTCTTT. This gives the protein CASSQHRGKNTEAFF.

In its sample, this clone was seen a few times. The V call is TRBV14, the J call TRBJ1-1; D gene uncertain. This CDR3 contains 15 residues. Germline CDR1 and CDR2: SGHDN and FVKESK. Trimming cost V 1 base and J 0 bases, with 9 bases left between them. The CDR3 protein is CASSQVKGVNTEAFF. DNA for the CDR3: TGTGCCAGCAGCCAAGTGAAAGGAGTGAACACTGAAGCTTTCTTT.

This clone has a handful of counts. CDR3 DNA sequence: TGTGCCAGTAGTTGGACGGCAGGGGGCAGGCAGCCCCAGCATTTT. This gives the protein CASSWTAGGRQPQHF. This rearrangement joins TRBV19 to TRBJ1-5; 8 bases are a match to TRBD1. V lost 5 bases, J lost 7 bases, and 10 bases stayed unmatched. This CDR3 is built from 15 residues. Germline lookup yields CDR1 LNHDA and CDR2 SQIVND (reference sequence).

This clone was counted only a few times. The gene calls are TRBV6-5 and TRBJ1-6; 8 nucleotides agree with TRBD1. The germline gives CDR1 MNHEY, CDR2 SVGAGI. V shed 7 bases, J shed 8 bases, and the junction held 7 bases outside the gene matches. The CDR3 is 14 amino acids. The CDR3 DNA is TGTGCCAGCAATGACGGACAGGGATATTCACCCCTCCACTTT. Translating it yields CASNDGQGYSPLHF.

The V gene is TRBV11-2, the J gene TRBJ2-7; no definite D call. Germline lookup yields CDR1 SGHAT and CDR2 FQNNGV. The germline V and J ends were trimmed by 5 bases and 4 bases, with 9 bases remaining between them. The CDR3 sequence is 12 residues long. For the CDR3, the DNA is TGTGCCAGCAGCCGAACGATTTACGAGCAGTACTTC. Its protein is CASSRTIYEQYF.

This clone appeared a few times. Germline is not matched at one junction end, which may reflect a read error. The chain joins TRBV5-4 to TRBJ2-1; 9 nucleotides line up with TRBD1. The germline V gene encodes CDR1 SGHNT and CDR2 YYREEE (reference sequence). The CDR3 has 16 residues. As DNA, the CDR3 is TGCGCCAGCAGCCAGGGACAGGGATCGGAACGCAATGAGCAGTTCTTC. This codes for CASSQGQGSERNEQFF.

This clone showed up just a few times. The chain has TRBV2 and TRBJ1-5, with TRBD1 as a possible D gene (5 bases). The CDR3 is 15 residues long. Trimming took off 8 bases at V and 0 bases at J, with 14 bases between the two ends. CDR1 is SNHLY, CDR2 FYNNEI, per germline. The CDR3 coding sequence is TGTGCCAGCGGGGACGGCCGAGGTAGCAATCAGCCCCAGCATTTT. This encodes CASGDGRGSNQPQHF.

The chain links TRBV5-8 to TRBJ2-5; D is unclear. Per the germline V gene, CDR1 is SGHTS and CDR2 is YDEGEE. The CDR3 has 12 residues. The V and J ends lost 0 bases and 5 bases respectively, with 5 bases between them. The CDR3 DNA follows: TGTGCCAGCAGCTTGGTGGTCGAGACCCAGTACTTC. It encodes CASSLVVETQYF.

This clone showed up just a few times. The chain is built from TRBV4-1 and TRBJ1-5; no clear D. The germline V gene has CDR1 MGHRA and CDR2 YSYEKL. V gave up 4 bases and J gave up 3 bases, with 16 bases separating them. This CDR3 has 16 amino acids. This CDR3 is CASSRETGNYNQPQHF. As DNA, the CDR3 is TGCGCCAGCAGCCGAGAAACCGGGAATTACAATCAGCCCCAGCATTTT.

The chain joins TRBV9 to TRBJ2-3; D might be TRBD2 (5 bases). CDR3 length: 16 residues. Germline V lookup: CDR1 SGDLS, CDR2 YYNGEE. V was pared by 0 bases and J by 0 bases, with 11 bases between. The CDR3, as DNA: TGTGCCAGCAGCGTAGGGGCTAGCCATAGCACAGATACGCAGTATTTT. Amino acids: CASSVGASHSTDTQYF.

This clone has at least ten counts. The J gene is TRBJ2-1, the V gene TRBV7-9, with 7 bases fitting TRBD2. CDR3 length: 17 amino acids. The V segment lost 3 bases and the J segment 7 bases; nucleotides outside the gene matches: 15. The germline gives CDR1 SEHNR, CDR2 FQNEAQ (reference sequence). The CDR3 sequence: CASSFAAPGTTPNEQFF. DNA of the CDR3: TGTGCCAGCAGCTTCGCTGCACCCGGGACTACTCCAAATGAGCAGTTCTTC.

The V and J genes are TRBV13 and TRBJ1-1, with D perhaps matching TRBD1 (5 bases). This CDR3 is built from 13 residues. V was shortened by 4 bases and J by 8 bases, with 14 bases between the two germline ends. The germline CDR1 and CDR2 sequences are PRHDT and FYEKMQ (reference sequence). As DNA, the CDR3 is TGTGCCAGCAGCTCAGACAGAGGGTTGGAAGCTTTCTTT. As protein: CASSSDRGLEAFF. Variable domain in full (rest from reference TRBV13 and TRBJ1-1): AAGVIQSPRHLIKEKRETATLKCYPIPRHDTVYWYQQGPGQDPQFLISFYEKMQSDKGSIPDRFSAQQFSDYHSELNMSSLELGDSALYFCASSSDRGLEAFFGQGTRLTVV.

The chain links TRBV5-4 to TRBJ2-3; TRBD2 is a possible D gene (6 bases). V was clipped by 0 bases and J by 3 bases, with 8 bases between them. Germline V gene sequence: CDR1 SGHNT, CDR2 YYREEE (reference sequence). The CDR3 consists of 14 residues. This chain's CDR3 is CASSLAGRTDTQYF. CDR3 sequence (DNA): TGTGCCAGCAGCTTGGCCGGGAGAACAGATACGCAGTATTTT.